This T cell receptor beta chain comes out of a study of cytomegalovirus exposure and HLA in healthy donors. The V and J ends lost 0 bases and 6 bases, in that order; junction bases with no gene match: 6. This CDR3 spans 15 amino acids. Germline CDR1 and CDR2: MDHEN and SYDVKM. The donors gave bone marrow, and they were healthy. Primers included in the PCR were 60 Vbeta and 13 Jbeta primers. The protocol was immunoSEQ multiplex PCR, while the TCRdb copy is restricted to in-frame clones and leaves out a portion. The table records approximately 150,000 clones, roughly 80% of them present only once. Source material: PBMCs. The source of this sequence is a female donor in good health and CMV-seronegative. V is TRBV28 and J is TRBJ1-2; TRBD1 agrees at 8 bases. The CDR3 region is CASSLWGSGGNGYTF. DNA of the CDR3: TGTGCCAGCAGTTTATGGGGATCAGGGGGCAATGGCTACACCTTC.